These 3 T cell receptor beta chains share one sample of origin, sequenced in a study of blood T cell repertoires in COVID-19. Profiling relied on immunoSEQ multiplex PCR, and the TCRdb table lists in-frame clones only, not all of them. The repertoire consists of approximately 290,000 clones, with roughly 90% occurring once and the leading ten covering roughly 11%. The sample taken for sequencing was peripheral blood. The receptor set was obtained from a woman aged 25 to 39 with COVID-19, enrolled during active disease.

This clone has only a few counts. The chain joins TRBV28 to TRBJ2-2, with 11 bases that match TRBD2. The trim removed 1 base at V and 5 bases at J, leaving 9 bases unmatched. The CDR3 has 18 residues. CDR1 MDHEN and CDR2 SYDVKM come from the germline V gene. The CDR3 DNA sequence: TGTGCCAGCAGTTTATATAAGGCTAGCGGGGGGATGACCGGGGAGCTGTTTTTT. Translated: CASSLYKASGGMTGELFF.

The genes are TRBV19 and TRBJ1-5, with D tentatively TRBD1 (6 bases). Per germline, CDR1 LNHDA and CDR2 SQIVND (reference sequence). Trimming cost V 8 bases and J 9 bases, with 20 bases left between them. The CDR3 runs to 14 residues. CDR3 amino acids: CASEHGGAPGPQHF. Here the CDR3 DNA reads TGTGCCAGTGAGCACGGGGGGGCCCCTGGGCCCCAGCATTTT.

The chain links TRBV5-1 to TRBJ1-2, with D uncertain. Germline CDR1 reads SGHRS; CDR2 reads YFSETQ. The CDR3 covers 15 residues. V lost 0 bases, J lost 5 bases, and 14 bases lay in between. The CDR3: CASSLGANVRYGYTF. In DNA, the CDR3 is TGCGCCAGCAGCTTGGGGGCCAACGTGCGATATGGCTACACCTTC.